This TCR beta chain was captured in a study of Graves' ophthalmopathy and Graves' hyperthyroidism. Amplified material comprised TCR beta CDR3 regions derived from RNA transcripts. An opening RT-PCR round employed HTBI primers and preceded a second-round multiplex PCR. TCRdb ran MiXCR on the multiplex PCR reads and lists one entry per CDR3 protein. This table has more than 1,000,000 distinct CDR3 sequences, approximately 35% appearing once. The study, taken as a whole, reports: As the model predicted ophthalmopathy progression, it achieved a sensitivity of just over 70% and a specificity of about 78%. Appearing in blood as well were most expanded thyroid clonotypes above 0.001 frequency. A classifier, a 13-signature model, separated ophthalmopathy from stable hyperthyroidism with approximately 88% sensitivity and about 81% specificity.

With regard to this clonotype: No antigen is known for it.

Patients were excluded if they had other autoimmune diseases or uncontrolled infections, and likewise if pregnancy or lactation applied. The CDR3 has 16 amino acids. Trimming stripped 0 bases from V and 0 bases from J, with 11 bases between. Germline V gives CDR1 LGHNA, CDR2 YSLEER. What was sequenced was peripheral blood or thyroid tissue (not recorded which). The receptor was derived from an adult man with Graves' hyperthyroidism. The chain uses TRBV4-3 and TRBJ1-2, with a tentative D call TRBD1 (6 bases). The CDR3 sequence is CASSQDGGGANYGYTF. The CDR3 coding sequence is TGCGCCAGCAGCCAAGATGGAGGGGGGGCTAACTATGGCTACACCTTC.